This T cell receptor (beta chain) came from a study of blood T cell repertoires in COVID-19. Looking at the study overall: Researchers got acute and convalescent COVID-19 samples from the United States, Italy and Spain. Sources were T cells, B-cell-depleted T cells, or PBMCs; the material itself was cDNA or gDNA.

In the original analysis: It was from reference gene primer amplification that nucleated cell counts were estimated. Sequenced by immunoSEQ multiplex PCR; TCRdb stores in-frame clones only, minus some. That table is the source of V, J and clone size, and D and trimming were worked out from the DNA. The sample has 150,000 to 200,000 clones; around 86% are singletons. Trimming took 0 bases from V and 4 from J, leaving 12 bases between them. CDR1 is MNHEY and CDR2 is SVGAGI in the germline V gene. This CDR3 spans 15 amino acids. This receptor was identified in a man between 18 and 29 years old with acute or convalescent COVID-19. The sequencing sample was made of peripheral blood. The J gene is TRBJ1-2, the V gene TRBV6-5; D is perhaps TRBD1 (5 bases). The CDR3 region has the DNA TGTGCCAGCAGTTACTCTCCCAGGGAGGGCTATGGCTACACCTTC. This translates into CASSYSPREGYGYTF.